This T cell receptor beta chain originates from a study of cytomegalovirus exposure and HLA in healthy donors. Findings and caveats of the study: A later analysis by the authors found several of the most significant clusters apparently linked to common viral pathogens. Across donors, presence/absence analyses took sequencing depth to be roughly uniform. Published work reported that the classifier diagnosed cytomegalovirus status with high specificity and sensitivity. Using a false discovery rate of 0.05, a later analysis showed that approximately 17,000 TCR beta sequences were associated with HLA alleles.

A multiplex PCR was run with 60 Vbeta primers and 13 Jbeta primers. Generated by immunoSEQ multiplex PCR, the TCRdb table keeps only in-frame clones and is missing some. This sample has roughly 160,000 clones, with almost 80% found just once. Details on this clone: Its matching antigen is unknown.

The CDR3 is 15 amino acids. Germline V lookup: CDR1 MDHEN, CDR2 SYDVKM. Losses at the gene ends were 2 bases for V and 8 bases for J; bases not matched to a gene: 8. Sequenced sample: PBMCs. The sequence was collected from a man aged 50-60 years in good health and CMV-seropositive. The chain has TRBV28 and TRBJ2-4, with 8 bases aligning to TRBD1. Here the CDR3 reads CASSLLAGQGHIQYF. CDR3 DNA sequence: TGTGCCAGCAGTTTACTGGCAGGACAGGGACACATTCAGTACTTC.